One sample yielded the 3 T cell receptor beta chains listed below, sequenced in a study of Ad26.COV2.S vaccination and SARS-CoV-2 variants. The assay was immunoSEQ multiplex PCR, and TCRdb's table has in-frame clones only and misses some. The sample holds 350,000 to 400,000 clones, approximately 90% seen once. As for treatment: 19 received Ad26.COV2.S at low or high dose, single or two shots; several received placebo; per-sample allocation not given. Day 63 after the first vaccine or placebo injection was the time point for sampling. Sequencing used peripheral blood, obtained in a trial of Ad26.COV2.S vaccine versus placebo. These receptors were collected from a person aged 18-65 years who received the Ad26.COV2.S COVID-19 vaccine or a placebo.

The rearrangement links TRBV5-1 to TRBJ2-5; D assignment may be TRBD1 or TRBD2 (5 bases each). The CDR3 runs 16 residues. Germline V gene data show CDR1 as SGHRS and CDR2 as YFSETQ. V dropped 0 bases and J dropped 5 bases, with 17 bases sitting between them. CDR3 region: CASSLGTGTLRETQYF. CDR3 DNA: TGCGCCAGCAGCTTGGGGACCGGGACCTTAAGGGAGACCCAGTACTTC.

DNA for the CDR3: TGTGCCTGGAGGAAGACAGGGAATCAGCCCCAGCATTTT. Translating gives CAWRKTGNQPQHF. The chain combines TRBV30 with TRBJ1-5; TRBD1 matches at 7 bases. Germline V gene sequence: CDR1 GTSNPN, CDR2 SVGIG (reference sequence). CDR3 length: 13 amino acids. Trimming at V came to 3 bases and at J to 4 bases, leaving 3 bases not matched to a gene. The full variable domain, completed using reference TRBV30 and TRBJ1-5, is SQTIHQWPATLVQPVGSPLSLECTVEGTSNPNLYWYRQAAGRGLQLLFYSVGIGQISSEVPQNLSASRPQDRQFILSSKKLLLSDSGFYLCAWRKTGNQPQHFGDGTRLSIL.

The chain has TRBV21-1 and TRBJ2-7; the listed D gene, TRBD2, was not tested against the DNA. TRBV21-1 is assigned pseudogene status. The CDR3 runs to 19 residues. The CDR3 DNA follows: TGTGCCAGCAGCAAATACTCACAGACTAGCGGGGGCCTCTCCTACGAGCAGTACTTC. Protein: CASSKYSQTSGGLSYEQYF.